This is a list of T cell receptor beta chains from one sample in a study of blood T cell repertoires in COVID-19. The repertoire was sequenced with immunoSEQ multiplex PCR; TCRdb's copy has only in-frame clones and lacks some. The sample has approximately 77,000 clones, around 89% seen once. The sample consisted of peripheral blood. These TCRs come from a woman older than 75 with acute or convalescent COVID-19. Each CDR3 is given with its conserved first and last residue. A D gene is named only where the DNA matches it firmly. Where a row states a size, it is once, few, many or the class of an expanded clone; other rows omit it.

J gene | D gene | clone size | V gene | CDR3 protein | CDR3 DNA
TRBJ2-1 | . | . | TRBV5-1 | CASSLIGDNEQFF | TGCGCCAGCAGCTTGATCGGAGACAATGAGCAGTTCTTC
TRBJ2-3 | . | few | TRBV5-1 | CASSLGTATDTQYF | TGCGCCAGCAGCTTGGGGACAGCCACAGATACGCAGTATTTT
TRBJ1-4 | TRBD1 | . | TRBV18 | CASSPPGQGNPNEKLFF | TGTGCCAGCTCACCCCCGGGACAGGGTAATCCTAATGAAAAACTGTTTTTT
TRBJ2-2 | . | . | TRBV7-2 | CASSQASVTNTGELFF | TGTGCCAGCAGCCAAGCGAGCGTAACGAACACCGGGGAGCTGTTTTTT
TRBJ2-1 | TRBD2 | . | TRBV6-5 | CASRSSGPGREQFF | TGTGCCAGCCGGTCTAGCGGACCCGGGCGGGAGCAGTTCTTC
TRBJ1-1 | . | once | TRBV4-2 | CASSQSQGNTEAFF | TGTGCCAGCAGCCAGTCACAGGGGAACACTGAAGCTTTCTTT
TRBJ1-2 | . | once | TRBV11-2 | CASSLPGTGGYTF | TGTGCCAGCAGCTTGCCGGGAACGGGTGGCTACACCTTC
TRBJ1-2 | . | . | TRBV15 | CATSRGEGSYGYTF | TGTGCCACCAGCAGAGGAGAGGGCTCCTATGGCTACACCTTC
TRBJ2-3 | . | . | TRBV7-3 | CASSLTISGSTDTQYF | TGTGCCAGCAGCTTAACGATATCGGGAAGCACAGATACGCAGTATTTT
TRBJ1-4 | . | . | TRBV2 | CASRLSQGNEKLFF | TGTGCCAGCCGTTTGTCCCAGGGAAATGAAAAACTGTTTTTT
TRBJ2-1 | TRBD2 | . | TRBV29-1 | CSVLGTRTYNEQFF | TGCAGCGTTCTCGGGACTAGAACCTACAATGAGCAGTTCTTC
TRBJ1-5 | . | . | TRBV7-2 | CASSSGQINQPQHF | TGTGCCAGCAGCTCCGGACAGATAAATCAGCCCCAGCATTTT
TRBJ2-5 | TRBD2 | . | TRBV6-1 | CASSEGLGVWQETQYF | TGTGCCAGCAGTGAGGGACTAGGGGTGTGGCAAGAGACCCAGTACTTC